This T cell receptor beta chain was retrieved from a study of glioma-infiltrating T cells after dendritic cell vaccination (dated by TCRdb to the mid-2010s). With regard to the full study: A cohort of about 15 glioblastoma patients from Phase I and II dendritic cell vaccination trials was included, of whom 9 were newly diagnosed and 6 had recurrent disease. The vaccine consisted of monocyte-derived dendritic cells cultured approximately seven days with IL-4 and GM-CSF, then pulsed overnight with autologous tumor lysate. Patients received autologous tumor lysate-pulsed dendritic cell vaccination between 2003 and 2012. Deep sequencing of TCR beta CDR3 regions was used to quantify tumor-infiltrating lymphocyte content and compare tumor and blood repertoires in dendritic cell-vaccinated glioblastoma patients. Each patient was given three intradermal dendritic cell vaccine injections, spaced two weeks apart, in the arm below the axilla. Survival after dendritic cell vaccination was correlated with TCR sequencing metrics, including TIL content and tumor-blood repertoire overlap. The paper as a whole reports these results and caveats: The cohort was small and heterogeneous, with few patients having full blood and tumor sets and even fewer initial-recurrent tumor pairs. TCR clonality showed no direct relationship with survival, which suggests that a diverse polyclonal response may matter. The TCR overlap response model with three groups was called speculative and said to need prospective validation. After dendritic cell vaccination, a higher estimated pretreatment TIL content predicted longer time to progression and overall survival.

CDR3 length: 15 amino acids, cysteine to phenylalanine. The read is trimmed to its CDR3 DNA, 45 bases read in frame from base 1. The germline V gene provides CDR1 MGHRA and CDR2 YSYEKL. V lost 0 bases and J lost 5 bases; the stretch between them is 13 bases long. To be selected, patients needed enough residual fresh-frozen tumor tissue and more than two years of available survival data. None of the glioblastoma patients carried an isocitrate dehydrogenase mutation, although molecular status otherwise varied. PBMC were collected before vaccination, two weeks after the third vaccination, and at tumor progression if progression occurred. Genomic DNA was extracted with the Qiagen DNeasy Blood extraction Kit. Comment on this clone: Its antigen is still unknown. Per-base qualities were not stored, and no clone one base away is much larger.

The immunoSEQ assay amplified TCRB CDR3 regions from roughly 2.1 micrograms of genomic DNA, or from all available DNA when less than that amount was available. For multiplex PCR, 60 forward primers for TCR V beta segments and 13 reverse primers for J beta segments were used. To estimate reads per starting template, synthetic control templates were spiked into each sample at limiting dilution. The Illumina HiSeq System generated 87 bp sequencing reads. The authors' analysis ran thus. To remove PCR and sequencing errors, closely related sequences were merged with a nearest neighbor algorithm. TCR overlap was defined as the percentage of unique tumor TCR beta sequences that were also found in the peripheral blood of the same patient. TCRdb limited this immuneACCESS table to in-frame rearrangements with V and J called. A share of clones is missing; checked studies link under half to unresolved V genes, and the rest is unexplained. Clonal size and the V and J genes are those of that table, whereas D and trimming came from the DNA. This sample is represented by 75,000 to 100,000 clones; 75% to 85% of them were singletons. The ten largest clones represent approximately 6% of the sample.

The V gene is TRBV4-1 and the J gene is TRBJ1-1, with no D gene named confidently. Sequences were derived from blood, sampled before dendritic cell vaccination. The source is a human donor with glioblastoma. The CDR3 amino acid sequence is: CASSQEAPGGTEAFF. The DNA sequence is TGCGCCAGCAGCCAAGAAGCCCCAGGTGGGACTGAAGCTTTCTTT.